Below, one TCR beta chain is given with its context. Antigen: not known. The CDR3 carries no conserved terminal phenylalanine or tryptophan, so it likely arises from a read error. The DNA is omitted, as the CDR3 cannot be located on it reliably, and the CDR3 follows TCRdb's listing. The data were produced by immunoSEQ multiplex PCR, yet TCRdb's version contains in-frame clones alone and is incomplete. Among roughly 49,000 clones, about 79% were seen once, and the ten largest hold more than 3.5%. The CDR3 has 13 residues if both end residues are counted. The germline V gene has CDR1 MNHNS and CDR2 SASEGT. During colonoscopy, one to two rectal pinch biopsies were collected. This entry comes from a study of pediatric ulcerative colitis. Study-wide points: All ulcerative colitis patients, but no controls, carried a couple of rectal clonotypes.

The chain joins TRBV6-1 to TRBJ2-7; the DNA was not compared with TRBD2, the D call given in the table. Material for sequencing was gut tissue. This TCR came from a girl aged 10 to 17 with moderate ulcerative colitis. The CDR3 spells CASSEAWTSEPLL.